One and the same sample provided the 13 T cell receptor beta chains below, sequenced in a study of blood T cell repertoires in COVID-19. Repertoires were generated with immunoSEQ multiplex PCR, while TCRdb's copy carries only in-frame clones and drops some. Among tens of thousands of clones listed, about 88% were seen once. Sequencing was done on a sample of peripheral blood. These receptors originate from a human donor in a cohort sampled during active COVID-19.

V gene TRBV7-2 combines with J gene TRBJ2-3; the match to TRBD2 covers 9 bases. This CDR3 is 17 amino acids long. V shed 5 bases and J 6 bases; nucleotides not matched to a gene: 15. In germline, CDR1 is SGHTA, CDR2 FQGNSA. CDR3 sequence: CASSPTLAGHFGDTQYF. Here the CDR3 DNA reads TGTGCCAGCAGCCCTACTCTAGCGGGGCACTTCGGGGATACGCAGTATTTT. Full variable domain (missing parts from reference TRBV7-2 and TRBJ2-3): GAGVSQSPSNKVTEKGKDVELRCDPISGHTALYWYRQSLGQGLEFLIYFQGNSAPDKSGLPSDRFSAERTGGSVSTLTIQRTQQEDSAVYLCASSPTLAGHFGDTQYFGPGTRLTVL.

V gene TRBV2 combines with J gene TRBJ1-5; maybe TRBD1 (5 bases). V gave up 4 bases and J gave up 4 bases, with 14 bases separating them. Germline-derived CDR1 and CDR2 are SNHLY and FYNNEI. The CDR3 sequence is 15 residues long. CDR3 loop: CASSAQRGSNQPQHF. The CDR3 DNA reads as TGTGCCAGCAGTGCTCAGCGGGGGAGTAATCAGCCCCAGCATTTT. Variable domain in full (rest from reference TRBV2 and TRBJ1-5): EPEVTQTPSHQVTQMGQEVILRCVPISNHLYFYWYRQILGQKVEFLVSFYNNEISEKSEIFDDQFSVERPDGSNFTLKIRSTKLEDSAMYFCASSAQRGSNQPQHFGDGTRLSIL.

This clone has a single count. V is TRBV21-1 and J is TRBJ2-7; the table's D call TRBD2 went unverified against the DNA. TRBV21-1 is a pseudogene locus. There are 12 residues in the CDR3. CDR3 bases: TGTGCCAGCAGGGTCTTGGGGACTGGTGTATACTTC. Protein sequence: CASRVLGTGVYF.

The V call is TRBV29-1, the J call TRBJ2-7; tentative D call: TRBD2 (5 bases). The germline gives CDR1 SQVTM, CDR2 ANQGSEA. The germline V and J ends were trimmed by 6 bases and 9 bases, with 18 bases remaining between them. The CDR3 is 12 residues long. CDR3 sequence reads: CSVYGQDGGQYF. As DNA, the CDR3 is TGCAGCGTCTATGGCCAGGACGGAGGGCAGTACTTC.

This clone was seen a single time. The CDR3 DNA reads as TGTGCCATCAGTGACGCCATCCATGGCGGCAGGGGAGCGTACAATGAGCAGTTCTTC. Its translation is CAISDAIHGGRGAYNEQFF. The V call is TRBV10-3, the J call TRBJ2-1, with D possibly being TRBD1 (6 bases). This CDR3 region has 19 residues. Trimming took 3 bases from V and 4 from J, leaving 25 bases between them. Per the germline V gene, CDR1 is ENHRY and CDR2 is SYGVKD.

The chain employs TRBV18 and TRBJ2-7; 10 bases are a match to TRBD1. Germline V gives CDR1 KGHSH, CDR2 LQKENI. The CDR3 length is 15 residues. V was pared by 3 bases and J by 7 bases, with 9 bases of the junction left unmatched. CDR3 loop: CASSPSGTGVREQYF. CDR3 bases: TGTGCCAGCTCACCTTCCGGGACAGGGGTCCGGGAGCAGTACTTC. The full variable domain, completed using reference TRBV18 and TRBJ2-7, is NAGVMQNPRHLVRRRGQEARLRCSPMKGHSHVYWYRQLPEEGLKFMVYLQKENIIDESGMPKERFSAEFPKEGPSILRIQQVVRGDSAAYFCASSPSGTGVREQYFGPGTRLTVT.

This clone was counted a single time. The V gene is TRBV6-5, the J gene TRBJ1-2; 10 nucleotides line up with TRBD1. The CDR3 spans 15 residues. Trimming took 5 bases from V and 1 from J; bases not matched to a gene: 4. Looked up from germline, CDR1 is MNHEY and CDR2 is SVGAGI. CDR3 sequence reads: CASSRQGALNYGYTF. CDR3 DNA sequence: TGTGCCAGCAGTCGACAGGGGGCGCTTAACTATGGCTACACCTTC.

The V and J genes are TRBV6-2 or TRBV6-3 and TRBJ1-2; the D is unclear. The ends were cut back, 2 bases at V and 2 bases at J, with 12 bases in the middle. The germline V gene encodes CDR1 MNHEY and CDR2 SVGEGT. The CDR3 runs to 15 residues. The DNA for the CDR3 is TGTGCCAGCAGTTACGGAGGTGGCAGGAACTATGGCTACACCTTC. This codes for CASSYGGGRNYGYTF.

V and J are TRBV6-5 and TRBJ2-7; D may be TRBD2 (7 bases). Germline V lookup: CDR1 MNHEY, CDR2 SVGAGI. This CDR3 has 15 amino acids. V shed 5 bases and J shed 4 bases, with 18 bases lying between them. The CDR3 reads CASSPVGGARYEQYF. The CDR3 nucleotides read TGTGCCAGCAGTCCCGTTGGGGGGGCGCGGTACGAGCAGTACTTC.

As regards this clone: One end of the junction does not line up with germline, which may come from a read error. This chain uses TRBV27 with TRBJ2-1, with TRBD2 matching over 14 bases. The V gene's germline CDR1 is MNHEY and CDR2 SMNVEV (reference sequence). CDR3 length: 14 residues. In DNA, the CDR3 is TGTGCCAGCAGTTCGACTAGCGGGGGGGCGTTAACCCTCTTC. Its protein product is CASSSTSGGALTLF.

The chain couples TRBV18 to TRBJ2-1, with a possible D match to TRBD1 (5 bases). The length of the CDR3 is 15 residues. CDR1 and CDR2 from the germline V gene are KGHSH and LQKENI. V shed 0 bases and J shed 9 bases, with 15 bases lying between them. The CDR3 DNA sequence: TGTGCCAGCTCACCACCGGGGCGCGGAACGGGTGAGCAGTTCTTC. It yields the protein CASSPPGRGTGEQFF. Drawing the rest from reference TRBV18 and TRBJ2-1, the complete variable domain is NAGVMQNPRHLVRRRGQEARLRCSPMKGHSHVYWYRQLPEEGLKFMVYLQKENIIDESGMPKERFSAEFPKEGPSILRIQQVVRGDSAAYFCASSPPGRGTGEQFFGPGTRLTVL.

The chain carries TRBV7-3 and TRBJ1-1; possibly TRBD1 for D (5 bases). V was cut by 6 bases and J by 4 bases, with 18 bases left in between. Per the germline V gene, CDR1 is SGHTA and CDR2 is FQGTGA. This CDR3 comprises 15 residues. The CDR3 coding sequence is TGTGCCAGCAGGTCCGGACCAAGCAGGGCCACTGAAGCTTTCTTT. Its protein product is CASRSGPSRATEAFF.

The genes are TRBV5-4 and TRBJ2-1; TRBD2 aligns across 8 bases. The V and J ends lost 4 bases and 6 bases, in that order; junction bases with no gene match: 12. Germline assignment: CDR1 SGHNT and CDR2 YYREEE (reference sequence). This CDR3 spans 16 amino acids. Written as DNA, the CDR3 is TGTGCCAGCAGCCCACGGGGGGCGGGGGGATTCAATGAGCAGTTCTTC. Its translation: CASSPRGAGGFNEQFF.